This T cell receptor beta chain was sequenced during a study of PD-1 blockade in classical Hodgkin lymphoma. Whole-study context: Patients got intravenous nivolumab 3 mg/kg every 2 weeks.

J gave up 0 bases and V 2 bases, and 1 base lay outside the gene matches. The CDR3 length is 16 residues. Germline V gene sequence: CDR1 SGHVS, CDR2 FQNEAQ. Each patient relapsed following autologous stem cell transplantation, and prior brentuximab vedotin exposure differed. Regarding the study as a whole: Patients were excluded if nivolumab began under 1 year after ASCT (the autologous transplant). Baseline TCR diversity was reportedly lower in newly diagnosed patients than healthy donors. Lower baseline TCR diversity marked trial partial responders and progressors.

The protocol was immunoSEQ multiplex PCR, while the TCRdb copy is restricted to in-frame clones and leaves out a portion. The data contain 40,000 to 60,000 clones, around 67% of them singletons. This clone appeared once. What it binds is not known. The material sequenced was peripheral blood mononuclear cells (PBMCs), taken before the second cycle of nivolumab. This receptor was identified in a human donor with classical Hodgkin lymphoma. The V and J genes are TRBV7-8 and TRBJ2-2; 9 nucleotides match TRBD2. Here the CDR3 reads CASSLRLAANTGELFF. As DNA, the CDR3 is TGTGCCAGCAGCTTACGACTAGCGGCGAACACCGGGGAGCTGTTTTTT.